This section outlines one T cell receptor beta chain sequence together with its context. Its antigen is unknown. Sequencing used immunoSEQ multiplex PCR; TCRdb keeps in-frame clones, though not all of them. This table holds 25,000 to 30,000 clones, 60% to 85% found once. The sample originates from a study of graft-versus-host responses after intestinal transplantation. Across the study: Recipients obtained multivisceral, liver-intestinal, or isolated intestinal transplants. Notes on the study in general: The study associated peak circulating GvH clone levels with early post-transplant HvG declines. The marrow of recipients harbored GvH clones, and ileum or blood showed some of them first. The presence of high graft-versus-host to host-versus-graft clonal ratios in allografts characterized patients with graft-donor T cell macrochimerism.

Lymphocytes (intraepithelial and lamina propria) were released by processing the graft tissue. Germline assignment: CDR1 SGHDT and CDR2 YYEEEE. The CDR3 is 15 residues long. The junction had 13 bases not matched to a gene; V was cut back by 4 bases and J by 15 bases. The chain employs TRBV5-6 and TRBJ2-1, with 13 bases aligning to TRBD2. Sequenced here: ileum tissue, sampled 98 days after intestinal transplantation. This receptor was taken from a human patient who received an intestinal transplant, so some T cells may come from the graft donor. CDR3 sequence: CASSPKGLAGSGGFF. In DNA, the CDR3 is TGTGCCAGCAGCCCTAAGGGACTAGCGGGGTCCGGGGGGTTCTTC.